This T cell receptor (beta chain) was captured in a study of T-cell memory formation after mild COVID-19. This clonotype was observed a few times. Germline CDR1 reads SQVTM; CDR2 reads ANQGSEA. CDR3 length: 17 residues. J gave up 3 bases and V 6 bases, and 10 bases lay outside the gene matches. Using its own MiXCR run on the 5' RACE reads, TCRdb lists one record per CDR3 protein. Altogether around 80,000 distinct CDR3 sequences are present, around 13% being singletons, with the ten largest covering less than 45%. The chain couples TRBV29-1 to TRBJ2-2; 13 bases are shared with TRBD2. What was sequenced was PBMCs or a T cell subset sorted from them (not recorded which). The receptor comes from a man aged 18 to 30 who had mild COVID-19 (a few samples of this study predate the infection). Cell type and time point are not known. The CDR3 region is CSVPGTSGDIDTGELFF. The CDR3, as DNA: TGCAGCGTACCCGGGACTAGCGGGGATATTGACACCGGGGAGCTGTTTTTT.